One T cell receptor beta chain is described in this entry. What it binds is not known. Trimming took off 6 bases at V and 6 bases at J, with 30 bases between the two ends. The CDR3 sequence is 19 residues long. Unique molecular identifiers were incorporated during preparation of the TCRbeta library. TCRdb reprocessed the PCR reads with MiXCR, giving one entry per CDR3 protein. The sample yields hundreds of thousands of distinct CDR3 sequences, roughly a quarter seen once. This record comes from a study of T-cell reconstitution after alpha-beta-depleted transplantation in children. General study findings and limits: Surviving recipient cells, namely T cells and thymic progenitors, were the source of high day-60 TCRbeta diversity in some patients. After transplant, at about two months, alpha-beta T cells were reportedly derived from several hundred expanded graft clones.

The chain couples TRBV12-3 or TRBV12-4 to TRBJ2-1, with D possibly being TRBD2 (8 bases). Material: PBMCs, mostly from graft donor cells, obtained 360 days after TCRalphabeta/CD19-depleted stem cell transplant. The sequence derives from a female patient aged 2-15 years who had a stem cell transplant for congenital amegakaryocytic thrombocytopenia, so the T cells may come from the graft donor. The CDR3 DNA sequence: TGTGCCAGCAGGATCTTAGGGTACAGGGGACTAGGGGGAGTCAATGAGCAGTTCTTC. Translated, it gives CASRILGYRGLGGVNEQFF.